Following are 20 T cell receptor beta chains from one sample sequenced in a study of cytomegalovirus exposure and HLA in healthy donors. This PCR relied on a set of 60 Vbeta primers and 13 Jbeta primers. Profiling relied on immunoSEQ multiplex PCR, and the TCRdb table lists in-frame clones only, not all of them. The sample lists 150,000 to 200,000 clones, 65% to 85% occurring once. The specimen sequenced was PBMCs. These TCRs come from a man between 35 and 55 years old in good health and CMV-seropositive.

The chain combines TRBV5-5 with TRBJ2-2; TRBD1 aligns across 7 bases. Germline lookup yields CDR1 SGHKS and CDR2 YYEKEE (reference sequence). The V gene end was trimmed by 4 bases and the J gene end by 4 bases; junction bases not matched to a gene: 13. The length of the CDR3 is 17 residues. The CDR3 sequence: CASSRDRVDSVTGELFF. The CDR3 DNA reads TGTGCCAGCAGCCGAGACAGGGTCGATTCGGTCACCGGGGAGCTGTTTTTT.

The sample holds a few counts of this clone. The V and J genes are TRBV6-5 and TRBJ1-2, with D tentatively TRBD1 (5 bases). V lost 1 base and J lost 6, with 12 bases in between. Germline V gene lookup returns CDR1 MNHEY and CDR2 SVGAGI. The CDR3 consists of 14 residues. The CDR3 spells CASSYYPREDGYTF. In nucleotides, the CDR3 is TGTGCCAGCAGTTACTATCCCAGGGAGGATGGCTACACCTTC.

This clone has just one count. Other nucleotide sequences in the sample specify the same CDR3. The chain links TRBV6-4 to TRBJ2-1, with TRBD2 matching over 16 bases. Unmatched junction bases numbered 12, after V lost 6 bases and J lost 1 base. The CDR3 spans 20 residues. Germline V gene sequence: CDR1 MRHNA, CDR2 SNTAGT. This CDR3 is CASRPQPGLAGGPSYNEQFF. CDR3 nucleotide sequence: TGTGCCAGCAGACCCCAACCGGGACTAGCGGGGGGGCCATCCTACAATGAGCAGTTCTTC.

This chain links TRBV6-5 with TRBJ2-5, with unresolved D. Germline CDR1 is MNHEY and CDR2 is SVGAGI. This CDR3 region has 13 residues. The V gene lost 6 bases and the J gene lost 5 bases, with 13 bases spanning the gap. CDR3 DNA: TGTGCCAGCAGAACCTCACCCAGGGAGACCCAGTACTTC. Translated: CASRTSPRETQYF.

The gene calls are TRBV5-6 and TRBJ1-2, with TRBD1 as a possible D gene (5 bases). V was shortened by 0 bases and J by 2 bases, with 14 bases between the two germline ends. Germline CDR1 SGHDT, CDR2 YYEEEE. The CDR3 has 16 amino acids. CDR3 bases: TGTGCCAGCAGCTTGGTCCCAAAGGGGTTAAACTATGGCTACACCTTC. Translated: CASSLVPKGLNYGYTF.

The chain is built from TRBV5-4 and TRBJ2-3; 7 bases are shared with TRBD1. The CDR3 totals 17 residues. With 4 bases clipped from V and 2 bases from J, the junction kept 13 bases outside the gene matches. Germline lookup yields CDR1 SGHNT and CDR2 YYREEE (reference sequence). This chain's CDR3 is CASSTPGQNPSTDTQYF. CDR3 DNA: TGTGCCAGCAGCACGCCGGGACAGAACCCTTCCACAGATACGCAGTATTTT.

The rearrangement uses TRBV18 and TRBJ2-3; perhaps TRBD2 as D (5 bases). This CDR3 contains 15 residues. CDR1 is KGHSH, CDR2 LQKENI, per germline. The V end was cut by 6 bases, the J end by 2 bases, with 15 bases between. The CDR3 DNA follows: TGTGCCAGCTCGTCCGACTACTTATCCACAGATACGCAGTATTTT. It specifies CASSSDYLSTDTQYF.

V is TRBV6-5 and J is TRBJ1-3; 8 bases fit TRBD1. There are 15 residues in the CDR3. With V trimmed by 6 bases and J by 4 bases, 8 bases remained unmatched. Looked up from germline, CDR1 is MNHEY and CDR2 is SVGAGI. The CDR3 loop is CASRQTGGAGNTIYF. As DNA, the CDR3 is TGTGCCAGCAGACAAACAGGGGGGGCCGGAAACACCATATATTTT.

The rearrangement uses TRBV5-1 and TRBJ1-5, with a possible D match to TRBD1 (5 bases). The CDR3 totals 15 residues. The germline V gene has CDR1 SGHRS and CDR2 YFSETQ. The V and J ends lost 4 bases and 9 bases respectively, with 20 bases between them. Written as DNA, the CDR3 is TGCGCCAGCAGCCCCTGGGACTCCGCGGAGGGGCCCCAGCATTTT. Amino acids: CASSPWDSAEGPQHF.

The chain joins TRBV5-1 to TRBJ2-7; a weak D match, TRBD2 (6 bases). Germline V gives CDR1 SGHRS, CDR2 YFSETQ. This CDR3 is 15 amino acids long. The V end lost 4 bases, the J end lost 0 bases, and 14 bases lay between the germline ends. CDR3 DNA: TGCGCCAGCAGCCCACCGGGGGTTGGCTCCTACGAGCAGTACTTC. As protein: CASSPPGVGSYEQYF.

This clone came up once. The gene calls are TRBV10-2 and TRBJ1-1; D is unclear. This CDR3 spans 15 amino acids. V shed 11 bases and J shed 0 bases, with 19 bases lying between them. Germline CDR1 and CDR2: WSHSY and SAAADI. The CDR3: CAVGASGGVNTEAFF. The CDR3, as DNA: TGCGCCGTCGGCGCATCTGGCGGAGTGAACACTGAAGCTTTCTTT.

This clone has only a few counts. V and J are TRBV9 and TRBJ2-7, with D maybe TRBD2 (5 bases). Germline CDR1 SGDLS, CDR2 YYNGEE. The CDR3 is 14 residues long. Trimming removed 2 bases at V and 2 bases at J, with 11 bases between. The CDR3 DNA reads as TGTGCCAGCAGCGTTGCCGACGGGGCCTACGAGCAGTACTTC. Translation gives CASSVADGAYEQYF.

The gene calls are TRBV6-6 and TRBJ1-5; D is unclear. The CDR3 runs 14 residues. The germline CDR1 and CDR2 sequences are MNHNY and SVGAGI (reference sequence). The ends were cut back, 10 bases at V and 0 bases at J, with 13 bases in the middle. CDR3 sequence (DNA): TGTGCCATCCGGGAGACCCCTAGCAATCAGCCCCAGCATTTT. It yields the protein CAIRETPSNQPQHF.

This clone was detected only a few times. The CDR3 is CASSGRTGFFNEQFF. Here the CDR3 DNA reads TGTGCCAGCAGCGGACGGACAGGGTTCTTCAATGAGCAGTTCTTC. The chain joins TRBV9 to TRBJ2-1; 8 bases fit TRBD1. CDR1 and CDR2 (germline): SGDLS, YYNGEE. With V trimmed by 3 bases and J by 6 bases, 8 bases remained unmatched. The CDR3 has 15 amino acids.

The CDR3 DNA sequence: TGTGCCAGATCCCCGGGGGGCCCCCGGAAAAAACTGTTTTTT. This sequence encodes CARSPGGPRKKLFF. This sequence joins TRBV9 and TRBJ1-4, with D perhaps TRBD1 (6 bases). The CDR3 is made up of 14 amino acids. V lost 8 bases and J 9 bases, leaving 20 bases between the germline ends. Germline CDR1 reads SGDLS; CDR2 reads YYNGEE. The full variable domain, with the rest looked up from reference TRBV9 and TRBJ1-4, is DSGVTQTPKHLITATGQRVTLRCSPRSGDLSVYWYQQSLDQGLQFLIQYYNGEERAKGNILERFSAQQFPDLHSELNLSSLELGDSALYFCARSPGGPRKKLFFGSGTQLSVL.

The chain carries TRBV7-3 and TRBJ2-7, with 10 bases lining up with TRBD1. The CDR3 is made up of 13 amino acids. The V gene's germline CDR1 is SGHTA and CDR2 FQGTGA. V was pared by 3 bases and J by 8 bases, with 4 bases of the junction left unmatched. The CDR3 region has the DNA TGTGCCAGCAGCTTGGGACAGGGGAACAAGCAGTACTTC. It yields the protein CASSLGQGNKQYF.

The chain couples TRBV5-1 to TRBJ2-7; 15 positions match TRBD2. V was pared by 5 bases and J by 5 bases, with 5 bases of the junction left unmatched. The germline V gene has CDR1 SGHRS and CDR2 YFSETQ. This CDR3 contains 15 residues. CDR3 nucleotide sequence: TGCGCCAGCAGAAAGGGACTAGCGGGGGGAGACGAGCAGTACTTC. It encodes CASRKGLAGGDEQYF.

This clone appeared once. The chain couples TRBV18 to TRBJ1-2; 9 nucleotides match TRBD1. CDR1 is KGHSH, CDR2 LQKENI, per germline. The CDR3 contains 15 residues. V lost 4 bases and J lost 4; bases outside the gene matches: 7. CDR3: CASSQGTGTIYGYTF. The CDR3 nucleotides are TGTGCCAGCTCACAGGGGACAGGGACGATCTATGGCTACACCTTC.

This rearrangement joins TRBV2 to TRBJ1-5, with a possible D match to TRBD1 (6 bases). This CDR3 spans 14 amino acids. Germline V gene data show CDR1 as SNHLY and CDR2 as FYNNEI. V was shortened by 5 bases and J by 5 bases, with 13 bases between the two germline ends. For the CDR3, the DNA is TGTGCCAGCAGTCCAGGGGTGGCGGATCAGCCCCAGCATTTT. It yields the protein CASSPGVADQPQHF.

The rearrangement links TRBV6-4 to TRBJ2-7; 11 bases match TRBD1. CDR1 is MRHNA and CDR2 is SNTAGT in the germline V gene. V lost 2 bases, J lost 3 bases, and 9 bases stayed unmatched. This CDR3 region has 17 residues. The CDR3, as DNA: TGTGCCAGCAGTGACCGCCCCCCGGACAGGGGGCTCTACGAGCAGTACTTC. This sequence encodes CASSDRPPDRGLYEQYF.